The rows below give T cell receptor beta chains drawn from one sample of a study of vaccination and CD4 T cells after COVID-19. MiXCR, applied by TCRdb to the PCR reads, yields one record per CDR3 protein. The sample contains under 4,000 distinct CDR3 sequences, approximately 30% of which appear only once. The antigens these receptors bind are not known. Sequencing used CD4+ T cells from blood, cultured in vitro. These receptors all come from a human donor who had recovered from COVID-19. The CDR3 runs from the conserved cysteine through the conserved F or W. The D gene is left open where the match is weak. Not all rows give a size; the values are once, few, many and, for expanded clones, a class.

size: -
J: TRBJ2-4
V: TRBV10-3
D: -
CDR3: CAISESSRTVKNIQYF
DNA: TGTGCCATCAGTGAGTCCTCTCGGACAGTAAAAAACATTCAGTACTTC

size: -
J: TRBJ1-2
V: TRBV5-1
D: -
CDR3: CASSREAQTMANYGYTF
DNA: TGCGCCAGCAGCCGGGAGGCCCAGACTATGGCTAACTATGGCTACACCTTC

size: few
J: TRBJ1-6
V: TRBV2
D: -
CDR3: CASSEIRGAYNSPLHF
DNA: TGTGCCAGCAGTGAAATCCGGGGAGCCTATAATTCACCCCTCCACTTT

size: -
J: TRBJ2-3
V: TRBV30
D: -
CDR3: CAWTRPYHTDTQYF
DNA: TGTGCCTGGACACGGCCCTATCACACAGATACGCAGTATTTT

size: -
J: TRBJ2-1
V: TRBV7-8
D: -
CDR3: CASSGRNEQFF
DNA: TGTGCCAGCAGCGGAAGAAATGAGCAGTTCTTC

size: -
J: TRBJ1-1
V: TRBV5-4
D: -
CDR3: CASSLRHQNTEAFF
DNA: TGTGCCAGCAGCTTGCGGCACCAGAACACTGAAGCTTTCTTT

size: -
J: TRBJ2-7
V: TRBV25-1
D: -
CDR3: CASSAPRWGAMGEQYF
DNA: TGTGCCAGCAGCGCCCCGAGGTGGGGGGCAATGGGGGAGCAGTACTTC

size: -
J: TRBJ1-1
V: TRBV11-2
D: -
CDR3: CASSRNTEAFF
DNA: TGTGCCAGCAGCCGGAACACTGAAGCTTTCTTT

size: medium-sized
J: TRBJ2-3
V: TRBV20-1
D: TRBD1
CDR3: CSAMSGTGSTDTQYF
DNA: TGCAGTGCTATGTCCGGGACAGGCAGCACAGATACGCAGTATTTT

size: few
J: TRBJ2-7
V: TRBV6-1
D: TRBD1
CDR3: CASRPRTGVYEQYF
DNA: TGTGCCAGCAGACCTAGGACAGGAGTCTACGAGCAGTACTTC

size: once
J: TRBJ2-1
V: TRBV7-8
D: TRBD2
CDR3: CASRSTSGAYNEQFF
DNA: TGTGCCAGCAGATCCACTAGCGGAGCCTACAATGAGCAGTTCTTC

size: few
J: TRBJ1-2
V: TRBV5-1
D: -
CDR3: CASSLETGAANYGYTF
DNA: TGCGCCAGCAGCTTGGAAACGGGGGCAGCTAACTATGGCTACACCTTC

size: -
J: TRBJ1-1
V: TRBV12-3/TRBV12-4
D: -
CDR3: CASSFRGGMNTEAFF
DNA: TGTGCCAGCAGTTTTAGGGGGGGAATGAACACTGAAGCTTTCTTT

size: -
J: TRBJ1-2
V: TRBV30
D: -
CDR3: CAWTRRDTTSYGYTF
DNA: TGTGCCTGGACTCGGCGGGACACAACAAGCTATGGCTACACCTTC

size: few
J: TRBJ1-1
V: TRBV7-9
D: -
CDR3: CASSLEGNTEAFF
DNA: TGTGCCAGCAGCTTAGAAGGGAACACTGAAGCTTTCTTT

size: once
J: TRBJ1-2
V: TRBV4-1
D: -
CDR3: CASSQESASANYGYTF
DNA: TGCGCCAGCAGCCAAGAATCGGCCAGCGCTAACTATGGCTACACCTTC

size: few
J: TRBJ1-6
V: TRBV25-1
D: -
CDR3: CASRGETYNSPLHF
DNA: TGTGCCAGCAGAGGGGAGACCTATAATTCACCCCTCCACTTT

size: -
J: TRBJ2-1
V: TRBV9
D: TRBD2
CDR3: CASSVIAGGTYNEQFF
DNA: TGTGCCAGCAGCGTAATTGCGGGGGGGACCTACAATGAGCAGTTCTTC

size: few
J: TRBJ1-1
V: TRBV7-9
D: -
CDR3: CASSSKRGDTEAFF
DNA: TGTGCCAGCAGCTCCAAGCGGGGGGACACTGAAGCTTTCTTT

size: few
J: TRBJ1-3
V: TRBV19
D: TRBD1
CDR3: CASTAGTGGSYGNTIYF
DNA: TGTGCCAGTACCGCCGGGACAGGGGGATCCTACGGAAACACCATATATTTT

size: medium-sized
J: TRBJ1-5
V: TRBV6-1
D: TRBD1
CDR3: CASSPAQGFQPQHF
DNA: TGTGCCAGCAGCCCAGCACAGGGGTTTCAGCCCCAGCATTTT

size: few
J: TRBJ2-3
V: TRBV19
D: TRBD2
CDR3: CASSIGLAGALSTDTQYF
DNA: TGTGCCAGTAGTATCGGACTAGCGGGGGCCCTTAGCACAGATACGCAGTATTTT

size: -
J: TRBJ2-7
V: TRBV2
D: -
CDR3: CASSGLGGLEQYF
DNA: TGTGCCAGCAGCGGTCTCGGGGGGCTAGAGCAGTACTTC

size: -
J: TRBJ1-2
V: TRBV3-1
D: -
CDR3: CASSQGQGGTYGYTF
DNA: TGTGCCAGCAGCCAAGGGCAGGGAGGAACCTATGGCTACACCTTC

size: large
J: TRBJ1-2
V: TRBV30
D: TRBD1
CDR3: CAWSLGQGHGYTF
DNA: TGTGCCTGGAGTCTAGGACAGGGACATGGCTACACCTTC

size: -
J: TRBJ2-7
V: TRBV20-1
D: -
CDR3: CSAPGAGLYEQYF
DNA: TGCAGTGCTCCCGGGGCGGGGCTCTACGAGCAGTACTTC

size: few
J: TRBJ1-5
V: TRBV2
D: -
CDR3: CASSALGGTGIYQPQHF
DNA: TGTGCCAGCAGTGCACTTGGCGGGACGGGAATCTATCAGCCCCAGCATTTT

size: -
J: TRBJ1-4
V: TRBV20-1
D: -
CDR3: CSARRQRNEKLFF
DNA: TGCAGTGCCAGGAGGCAGAGGAATGAAAAACTGTTTTTT

size: once
J: TRBJ1-5
V: TRBV5-8
D: -
CDR3: CASSWGGKQPQHF
DNA: TGTGCCAGCAGCTGGGGGGGAAAGCAGCCCCAGCATTTT

size: -
J: TRBJ1-6
V: TRBV25-1
D: -
CDR3: CASSEFKGGNSPLHF
DNA: TGTGCCAGCAGTGAATTTAAGGGTGGTAATTCACCCCTCCACTTT

size: -
J: TRBJ2-4
V: TRBV23-1
D: TRBD1
CDR3: CASSQGDRGPRQNIQYF
DNA: TGCGCCAGCAGTCAAGGGGACAGGGGGCCGAGGCAAAACATTCAGTACTTC

size: few
J: TRBJ2-3
V: TRBV2
D: -
CDR3: CASSPWGSHTDTQYF
DNA: TGTGCCAGCTCCCCCTGGGGGTCCCACACAGATACGCAGTATTTT

size: once
J: TRBJ2-3
V: TRBV7-3
D: -
CDR3: CASSRGPLDTDTQYF
DNA: TGTGCCAGCAGCCGCGGACCACTCGACACAGATACGCAGTATTTT

size: -
J: TRBJ2-3
V: TRBV20-1
D: -
CDR3: CSARPGTSTDTQYF
DNA: TGCAGTGCTAGACCCGGGACATCAACAGATACGCAGTATTTT

size: once
J: TRBJ1-1
V: TRBV20-1
D: TRBD1
CDR3: CSAFRGQWNTEAFF
DNA: TGCAGTGCTTTCAGGGGGCAATGGAACACTGAAGCTTTCTTT

size: medium-sized
J: TRBJ1-2
V: TRBV19
D: -
CDR3: CASSRLESVGYGYTF
DNA: TGTGCCAGTAGTAGGCTGGAAAGTGTGGGATATGGCTACACCTTC

size: -
J: TRBJ2-5
V: TRBV5-1
D: -
CDR3: CASSVAGDSGGETQYF
DNA: TGCGCCAGCAGCGTAGCCGGGGACTCCGGCGGAGAGACCCAGTACTTC

size: -
J: TRBJ2-4
V: TRBV5-4
D: -
CDR3: CASSAPDSQAKNIQYF
DNA: TGTGCCAGCAGCGCACCGGACAGCCAAGCCAAAAACATTCAGTACTTC

size: few
J: TRBJ2-3
V: TRBV20-1
D: TRBD1
CDR3: CSATGQGASDTQYF
DNA: TGCAGTGCTACGGGACAGGGGGCTTCAGATACGCAGTATTTT

size: few
J: TRBJ1-6
V: TRBV5-4
D: -
CDR3: CASSPGPERTLHF
DNA: TGTGCCAGCAGCCCCGGGCCAGAAAGGACCCTCCACTTT

size: few
J: TRBJ1-4
V: TRBV20-1
D: -
CDR3: CSARAVQGWEKLFF
DNA: TGCAGTGCTAGAGCCGTACAGGGATGGGAAAAACTGTTTTTT

size: -
J: TRBJ2-7
V: TRBV6-2/TRBV6-3
D: TRBD1
CDR3: CASSSPRGSYEQYF
DNA: TGTGCCAGCAGTTCCCCCAGGGGGTCCTACGAGCAGTACTTC

size: -
J: TRBJ2-2
V: TRBV5-8
D: -
CDR3: CASSRRERSLNTGELFF
DNA: TGTGCCAGCAGCAGAAGAGAGCGGTCTCTTAACACCGGGGAGCTGTTTTTT

size: -
J: TRBJ2-5
V: TRBV20-1
D: TRBD2
CDR3: CSAIRGGGGRETQYF
DNA: TGCAGTGCTATCCGAGGAGGCGGGGGTAGGGAGACCCAGTACTTC

size: few
J: TRBJ2-3
V: TRBV20-1
D: -
CDR3: CSARDRRGWTDTQYF
DNA: TGCAGTGCTAGAGATCGAAGGGGGTGGACAGATACGCAGTATTTT

size: once
J: TRBJ2-7
V: TRBV30
D: TRBD1
CDR3: CAWSDRGFDEQYF
DNA: TGTGCCTGGAGCGACAGGGGCTTTGACGAGCAGTACTTC

size: -
J: TRBJ1-4
V: TRBV4-1
D: -
CDR3: CASSQKRREKLFF
DNA: TGCGCCAGCAGCCAGAAACGACGGGAAAAACTGTTTTTT

size: -
J: TRBJ1-6
V: TRBV27
D: TRBD1
CDR3: CASSLWGQENSPLHF
DNA: TGTGCCAGCAGTTTATGGGGACAGGAGAATTCACCCCTCCACTTT

size: -
J: TRBJ2-1
V: TRBV7-3
D: TRBD2
CDR3: CASSLRPLAVVEQFF
DNA: TGTGCCAGCAGCTTAAGACCACTAGCGGTCGTGGAGCAGTTCTTC

size: few
J: TRBJ1-5
V: TRBV6-1
D: TRBD1
CDR3: CASKGQGNNQPQHF
DNA: TGTGCCAGCAAGGGACAGGGGAACAATCAGCCCCAGCATTTT

size: -
J: TRBJ2-7
V: TRBV20-1
D: -
CDR3: CSARGASKVYEQYF
DNA: TGCAGTGCTAGAGGGGCCTCGAAGGTCTACGAGCAGTACTTC

size: -
J: TRBJ2-2
V: TRBV5-4
D: TRBD1
CDR3: CASRAGTGTNTGELFF
DNA: TGTGCCAGCAGGGCCGGGACAGGGACGAACACCGGGGAGCTGTTTTTT

size: -
J: TRBJ1-6
V: TRBV14
D: -
CDR3: CASSYGGAYNSPLHF
DNA: TGTGCCAGCAGCTACGGTGGGGCCTATAATTCACCCCTCCACTTT

size: few
J: TRBJ1-2
V: TRBV7-9
D: TRBD1
CDR3: CASRRTGANYGYTF
DNA: TGTGCCAGCAGGAGGACAGGGGCGAACTATGGCTACACCTTC

size: -
J: TRBJ1-1
V: TRBV7-9
D: -
CDR3: CASSLGGPNTEAFF
DNA: TGTGCCAGCAGCTTAGGAGGCCCGAACACTGAAGCTTTCTTT

size: medium-sized
J: TRBJ1-4
V: TRBV6-1
D: -
CDR3: CASNLGVEKLFF
DNA: TGTGCCAGCAACCTGGGGGTCGAAAAACTGTTTTTT

size: -
J: TRBJ2-5
V: TRBV3-1
D: -
CDR3: CASTFGSPYVGSRETQYF
DNA: TGTGCCAGCACCTTTGGGAGCCCCTACGTGGGGTCTCGAGAGACCCAGTACTTC

size: -
J: TRBJ1-2
V: TRBV7-9
D: -
CDR3: CASSSGTPGYGCTF
DNA: TGTGCCAGCAGCTCCGGGACTCCCGGCTATGGCTGCACCTTC

size: medium-sized
J: TRBJ1-1
V: TRBV30
D: TRBD1
CDR3: CASDRGRGNTEAFF
DNA: TGTGCCTCGGACAGGGGGCGCGGGAACACTGAAGCTTTCTTT